Here is one T cell receptor beta chain with its context. Its antigen is currently unknown. This specimen comes from a study of shared clonotypes between healthy human individuals. Overall study findings and caveats: Clonotypes which were not shared had lower generation probabilities than clonotypes that all four donors shared.

With V trimmed by 6 bases and J by 1 base, 2 bases remained unmatched. The CDR3 sequence is 14 residues long. Germline V gene lookup returns CDR1 SEHNR and CDR2 FQNEAQ (reference sequence). Here immunoSEQ multiplex PCR was the method, and the copy in TCRdb shows in-frame clones only, minus some. The profile covers 600,000 to 800,000 clones, with approximately 77% appearing a single time and around 1.7% taken by the ten largest. Sequenced input: memory CD4+ T cells sorted from blood. Subset of the sample: CD45RA-negative fraction. The chain has TRBV7-9 and TRBJ1-1; 10 positions agree with TRBD1. The receptor's source is a young woman in good health. This chain's CDR3 is CASRGTGENTEAFF. The CDR3 DNA sequence: TGTGCCAGCAGAGGGACAGGGGAGAACACTGAAGCTTTCTTT. The full variable domain, in which reference TRBV7-9 and TRBJ1-1 provide the parts outside the CDR3, is DTGVSQNPRHKITKRGQNVTFRCDPISEHNRLYWYRQTLGQGPEFLTYFQNEAQLEKSRLLSDRFSAERPKGSFSTLEIQRTEQGDSAMYLCASRGTGENTEAFFGQGTRLTVV.